These T cell receptor beta chains were read from a single sample in a study of CD4 T cells in relation to SARS-CoV-2 and coronaviruses. Data came from immunoSEQ multiplex PCR; TCRdb stores just in-frame clones and leaves some out. The sample yields roughly 68,000 clones, about 92% seen once. The sample consisted of naive CD4+ T cells from PBMCs. These receptors were obtained from a human donor in good health. The CDR3 runs from the conserved cysteine through the conserved F or W. A D gene is named only where the DNA matches it firmly. Size values are once, few and many counts, or a class for expanded clones, and some rows have none.

TRBJ1-4,-,TRBV27,-,TGTGCCAGCAGTTTATGGGGTCGGGGCCCGGGGGTCGAAAAACTGTTTTTT,CASSLWGRGPGVEKLFF
TRBJ1-1,-,TRBV10-3,-,TGTGCCATCAGTGAGGGGGTGGACACTGAAGCTTTCTTT,CAISEGVDTEAFF
TRBJ2-7,-,TRBV28,-,TGTGCCAGCAGTTTACCCGGGCCCTATCCCTACGAGCAGTACTTC,CASSLPGPYPYEQYF
TRBJ2-3,-,TRBV7-3,-,TGTGCCAGCAGCTTAGTGGGTTCGGAAGATACGCAGTATTTT,CASSLVGSEDTQYF
TRBJ2-1,-,TRBV27,-,TGTGCCAGCAGTTTAGTGTCCAACTCCTACAATGAGCAGTTCTTC,CASSLVSNSYNEQFF
TRBJ2-1,TRBD2,TRBV5-1,-,TGCGCCAGCACCAGCGGGAGATCCTACAATGAGCAGTTCTTC,CASTSGRSYNEQFF
TRBJ1-1,TRBD1,TRBV12-3/TRBV12-4,once,TGTGCCAGCAGTTTACAGGGGGCGACTGAAGCTTTCTTT,CASSLQGATEAFF
TRBJ2-3,-,TRBV7-2,-,TGTGCCAGCAGTCTCGGGACACTTAGCACAGATACGCAGTATTTT,CASSLGTLSTDTQYF
TRBJ1-3,-,TRBV7-2,-,TGTGCCAGCAGCCCGCTGGGCCTTGGAAACACCATATATTTT,CASSPLGLGNTIYF
TRBJ1-1,-,TRBV5-1,once,TGCGCCAGCAGCTCCCAGGGGCTTCACACTGAAGCTTTCTTT,CASSSQGLHTEAFF
TRBJ2-3,-,TRBV7-2,once,TGTGCCAGCAGCTCCCTCCGGTCCAACACAGATACGCAGTATTTT,CASSSLRSNTDTQYF
TRBJ2-2,TRBD1,TRBV7-9,-,TGTGCCAGCAGCCGGATACAGGGGATCGGGGAGCTGTTTTTT,CASSRIQGIGELFF
TRBJ1-6,-,TRBV6-2/TRBV6-3,-,TGTGCCAGCGGCCTACCCCCGAATTCACCCCTCCACTTT,CASGLPPNSPLHF
TRBJ2-1,TRBD1,TRBV29-1,-,TGCAGCGTTCCGGGACAGGGGACCTACAATGAGCAGTTCTTC,CSVPGQGTYNEQFF
TRBJ2-3,-,TRBV9,-,TGTGCCAGCAGCGTATCTAACACCGAGGATACGCAGTATTTT,CASSVSNTEDTQYF
TRBJ1-2,-,TRBV9,-,TGTGCCAGCAGCGAGAGCATCAATGGCTACACCTTC,CASSESINGYTF
TRBJ2-1,-,TRBV21-1,-,TGTGCCAGCAGCAAGCCCGGGACCCACCCTACCTACAATGAGCAGTTCTTC,CASSKPGTHPTYNEQFF
TRBJ1-5,-,TRBV11-2,-,TGTGCCAGCAGCTTTGGGGGCGCGGGAGCCCAGCATTTT,CASSFGGAGAQHF
TRBJ1-5,-,TRBV18,-,TGTGCCAGCTCACAGCATAGCAATCAGCCCCAGCATTTT,CASSQHSNQPQHF
TRBJ1-4,-,TRBV3-1/TRBV3-2,-,TGTGCCAGCAGCCAAGGGGACCGTGAAAAACTGTTTTTT,CASSQGDREKLFF
TRBJ1-6,-,TRBV27,-,TGTGCCAGCATGACCGGGCAGGGAAATTCACCCCTCCACTTT,CASMTGQGNSPLHF
TRBJ2-5,TRBD2,TRBV7-7,-,TGTGCCAGCAGCTTATTGAGCGGGGCTCAAGAGACCCAGTACTTC,CASSLLSGAQETQYF
TRBJ2-7,TRBD1,TRBV5-6,-,TGTGCCAGCAGCTTGGGACAATTCCGGACAGGGGATGAGCAGTACTTC,CASSLGQFRTGDEQYF
TRBJ1-4,-,TRBV13,-,TGTGCCAGCAGCTCGAGATTTTCTGGCGAAAAACTGTTTTTT,CASSSRFSGEKLFF
TRBJ1-3,TRBD1,TRBV9,-,TGTGCCAGCAGCGTAGCGAGGGGGCCTGGAAACACCATATATTTT,CASSVARGPGNTIYF
TRBJ2-1,-,TRBV5-1,-,TGCGCCAGCAGCTTCCGGGGGCCGACTGGCGATGAGCAGTTCTTC,CASSFRGPTGDEQFF
TRBJ1-1,-,TRBV2,-,TGTGCCAGCAGTGCGTGGGAAACCACTGAAGCTTTCTTT,CASSAWETTEAFF
TRBJ2-6,-,TRBV5-1,-,TGCGCCAGCAGCCTCTTGGGGGCCAACGTCCTGACTTTC,CASSLLGANVLTF